This T cell receptor beta chain was documented in a study of shared clonotypes between healthy human individuals. Some clones are missing from TCRdb's copy, which holds only in-frame ones; the method was immunoSEQ multiplex PCR. In the table there are roughly 2.2 million clones, approximately 93% of which are singletons. The germline CDR1 and CDR2 sequences are MRHNA and SNTAGT. The CDR3 contains 18 residues. The V gene end was trimmed by 6 bases and the J gene end by 0 bases; junction bases not matched to a gene: 11. The TCR was taken from a man younger than 35 in good health. Some clones in this sample may be carry-over from other donors' samples. This rearrangement joins TRBV6-4 to TRBJ2-2, with 9 bases matching TRBD2. Specimen: naive CD4+ T cells from PBMCs. Subset given: CD45RA+ positively selected. The CDR3: CASSRWQGTSPNTGELFF. The CDR3 nucleotides are TGTGCCAGCAGCCGCTGGCAGGGGACTAGCCCGAACACCGGGGAGCTGTTTTTT.